Listed below are T cell receptor beta chains from one sample, sequenced in a study of T cell responses to AZD1222 COVID-19 vaccine. Repertoires were generated with immunoSEQ multiplex PCR, while TCRdb's copy carries only in-frame clones and drops some. Of roughly 160,000 clones listed, roughly 92% are singletons. Sequenced here: peripheral blood, sampled on day 0 of AZD1222 vaccination. The receptors shown here come from an adult in good health. Each CDR3 is given with its conserved first and last residue. Fields, in order: V gene, J gene, D gene, clone size, CDR3 length, CDR3 protein, CDR3 DNA. D genes are given only for firm matches. Part of the rows lack a size; the others show once, few, many or a class for expanded clones.

TRBV6-1	TRBJ2-1	TRBD1	NA	14	CASSEMGTGTEQFF	TGTGCCAGCAGTGAAATGGGGACAGGGACAGAGCAGTTCTTC
TRBV7-6	TRBJ2-1	NA	NA	13	CASSSGLYNEQFF	TGTGCCAGCAGCTCGGGACTCTACAATGAGCAGTTCTTC
TRBV9	TRBJ2-7	NA	NA	14	CASSVGGRGSEQYF	TGTGCCAGCAGCGTAGGTGGGAGAGGGTCCGAGCAGTACTTC
TRBV7-9	TRBJ1-1	NA	NA	13	CASSLARNTEAFF	TGTGCCAGCAGCTTAGCGAGGAACACTGAAGCTTTCTTT
TRBV18	TRBJ2-5	NA	once	16	CASSPPGSGNWETQYF	TGTGCCAGCTCACCACCGGGTAGCGGAAACTGGGAGACCCAGTACTTC
TRBV7-8	TRBJ2-3	TRBD2	NA	15	CASSTQRGREDTQYF	TGTGCCAGCAGCACTCAGCGGGGGCGGGAAGATACGCAGTATTTT
TRBV5-1	TRBJ2-3	TRBD1	NA	14	CASSLTGGEDTQYF	TGCGCCAGCAGCCTGACAGGGGGCGAGGATACGCAGTATTTT
TRBV28	TRBJ2-7	NA	NA	16	CASTPSPGVDSYEQYF	TGTGCCAGCACTCCCTCCCCGGGGGTTGACTCCTACGAGCAGTACTTC
TRBV27	TRBJ2-2	NA	NA	14	CASSPGVGTGELFF	TGTGCCAGCAGTCCCGGGGTAGGCACCGGGGAGCTGTTTTTT
TRBV4-2	TRBJ1-5	NA	NA	13	CASSQDGGQPQHF	TGTGCCAGCAGCCAAGACGGAGGCCAGCCCCAGCATTTT
TRBV7-3	TRBJ2-1	NA	NA	17	CASSLAVSSPSGNEQFF	TGTGCCAGCAGCTTAGCGGTTTCTAGCCCCTCGGGCAATGAGCAGTTCTTC
TRBV27	TRBJ2-6	NA	once	13	CASSYAGANVLTF	TGTGCCAGCAGCTACGCGGGGGCCAACGTCCTGACTTTC
TRBV7-6	TRBJ1-5	NA	NA	16	CASSLLGGRGGQPQHF	TGTGCCAGCAGCTTATTGGGGGGCAGGGGCGGCCAGCCCCAGCATTTT
TRBV18	TRBJ2-7	TRBD1	NA	14	CASSSGTGNYEQYF	TGTGCCAGCTCATCGGGGACAGGGAACTACGAGCAGTACTTC
TRBV2	TRBJ2-2	NA	NA	14	CASIRGGDTGELFF	TGTGCCAGCATAAGGGGGGGTGACACCGGGGAGCTGTTTTTT
TRBV9	TRBJ1-3	TRBD1	NA	18	CASSGGTGLPFSGNTIYF	TGTGCCAGCAGCGGGGGGACAGGGCTTCCTTTCTCTGGAAACACCATATATTTT
TRBV2	TRBJ2-7	NA	NA	14	CASSSQGQNYEQYF	TGTGCCAGCAGTTCACAGGGTCAGAACTACGAGCAGTACTTC
TRBV7-2	TRBJ2-3	TRBD2	once	15	CASSLGLAGEGTQYF	TGTGCCAGCAGCTTAGGACTAGCGGGGGAGGGTACGCAGTATTTT
TRBV2	TRBJ2-3	TRBD2	NA	18	CASSGLVAGVQGTDTQYF	TGTGCCAGCAGTGGCTTGGTAGCGGGGGTCCAGGGTACAGATACGCAGTATTTT
TRBV9	TRBJ2-3	NA	NA	14	CASSFQAVPDTQYF	TGTGCCAGCAGCTTCCAGGCGGTCCCAGATACGCAGTATTTT
TRBV24-1	TRBJ2-3	TRBD1	NA	11	CATKQGDTQYF	TGTGCCACCAAACAGGGGGATACGCAGTATTTT
TRBV7-9	TRBJ2-1	TRBD2	NA	16	CASRSLGSGGYNEQFF	TGTGCCAGCAGATCCCTGGGGAGCGGGGGGTACAATGAGCAGTTCTTC
TRBV4-1	TRBJ2-7	TRBD2	NA	16	CASSQVSGGVEYEQYF	TGCGCCAGCAGCCAAGTCTCGGGAGGAGTTGAGTACGAGCAGTACTTC
TRBV12-3/TRBV12-4	TRBJ2-3	NA	NA	13	CASHRSPTDTQYF	TGTGCCAGCCACCGGTCACCAACAGATACGCAGTATTTT
TRBV4-2	TRBJ2-2	TRBD2	NA	17	CASSQAPGTTPTGELFF	TGTGCCAGCAGCCAAGCCCCCGGGACTACTCCCACCGGGGAGCTGTTTTTT
TRBV19	TRBJ2-3	TRBD1	NA	15	CASSLTGGYTDTQYF	TGTGCCAGTAGCCTTACAGGGGGCTATACAGATACGCAGTATTTT
TRBV3-1/TRBV3-2	TRBJ2-4	NA	NA	12	CASSQTGNIQYF	TGTGCCAGCAGCCAAACGGGAAACATTCAGTACTTC
TRBV3-1/TRBV3-2	TRBJ2-3	TRBD2	NA	16	CASSHFSGSSPDTQYF	TGTGCCAGCAGTCACTTCAGCGGGAGTAGCCCAGATACGCAGTATTTT
TRBV5-1	TRBJ2-2	TRBD2	NA	14	CASKGAGFTGELFF	TGCGCCAGCAAAGGAGCGGGGTTCACCGGGGAGCTGTTTTTT
TRBV7-3	TRBJ2-1	NA	NA	15	CASSPLAVLYNEQFF	TGTGCCAGCAGCCCCCTGGCAGTACTATACAATGAGCAGTTCTTC
TRBV11-3	TRBJ1-1	TRBD1	NA	16	CASSRGQGAPNTEAFF	TGTGCCAGCAGCCGTGGACAGGGGGCTCCGAACACTGAAGCTTTCTTT
TRBV10-3	TRBJ2-1	NA	NA	15	CAIRGQASSYNEQFF	TGTGCCATCAGGGGGCAGGCGAGCTCCTACAATGAGCAGTTCTTC
TRBV7-2	TRBJ2-3	TRBD2	NA	16	CASSLSLAGGSDTQYF	TGTGCCAGCAGCTTATCGCTAGCGGGGGGATCAGATACGCAGTATTTT
TRBV5-8	TRBJ1-5	NA	NA	15	CASSFAGSPRQPQHF	TGTGCCAGCAGCTTTGCGGGGAGTCCCCGTCAGCCCCAGCATTTT
TRBV5-4	TRBJ1-2	NA	NA	14	CASSYGTLNYGYTF	TGTGCCAGCAGCTACGGGACACTTAACTATGGCTACACCTTC
TRBV4-1	TRBJ2-2	NA	NA	16	CASSQGQGRRDGELFF	TGCGCCAGCAGCCAAGGGCAGGGAAGGCGTGACGGGGAGCTGTTTTTT
TRBV2	TRBJ1-5	TRBD1	NA	15	CASSLQGVSNQPQHF	TGTGCCAGCAGCCTCCAGGGGGTTAGCAATCAGCCCCAGCATTTT
TRBV11-2	TRBJ1-2	TRBD1	NA	15	CASSSRQGRYGGYTF	TGTGCCAGCAGCTCACGACAGGGCCGGTATGGTGGCTACACCTTC
TRBV4-3	TRBJ2-1	NA	NA	17	CASSQDPWTASYNEQFF	TGCGCCAGCAGCCAAGATCCGTGGACCGCCTCCTACAATGAGCAGTTCTTC
TRBV30	TRBJ1-2	TRBD1	NA	12	CAWNGQGYGYTF	TGTGCCTGGAACGGACAGGGCTATGGCTACACCTTC
TRBV18	TRBJ1-5	NA	once	14	CASSPTSSNQPQHF	TGTGCCAGCTCACCGACCTCTAGCAATCAGCCCCAGCATTTT
TRBV11-2	TRBJ2-7	NA	NA	12	CASSLGSYEQYF	TGTGCCAGCAGCTTGGGCTCCTACGAGCAGTACTTC
TRBV3-1/TRBV3-2	TRBJ2-4	NA	NA	12	CASSQDLAIQYF	TGTGCCAGCAGCCAAGATTTGGCCATTCAGTACTTC
TRBV9	TRBJ2-3	NA	NA	17	CASSVGTAPSSTDTQYF	TGTGCCAGCAGCGTAGGAACGGCCCCGTCTAGCACAGATACGCAGTATTTT
TRBV5-1	TRBJ1-4	NA	NA	17	CASSLVGGPTGNEKLFF	TGCGCCAGCAGCTTGGTGGGGGGACCTACGGGTAATGAAAAACTGTTTTTT
TRBV6-1	TRBJ2-2	NA	NA	13	CASREGVTGELFF	TGTGCCAGTAGGGAAGGGGTTACCGGGGAGCTGTTTTTT
TRBV7-9	TRBJ1-1	NA	NA	17	CASSLAGVREMNTEAFF	TGTGCCAGCAGCTTAGCGGGGGTTAGGGAGATGAACACTGAAGCTTTCTTT
TRBV30	TRBJ1-2	NA	few	14	CAWSWRRANYGYTF	TGTGCCTGGAGCTGGCGCAGGGCTAACTATGGCTACACCTTC
TRBV12-3/TRBV12-4	TRBJ2-2	NA	few	12	CASSAFVGELFF	TGTGCCAGCTCAGCGTTTGTCGGGGAGCTGTTTTTT
TRBV6-5	TRBJ1-2	TRBD1	NA	13	CATIGQANYGYTF	TGTGCCACCATTGGACAGGCGAACTATGGCTACACCTTC